A single sample gave rise to the 14 T cell receptor beta chains below, sequenced in a study of shared clonotypes between healthy human individuals. Sequenced by immunoSEQ multiplex PCR; TCRdb stores in-frame clones only, minus some. The sample carries under 1,100,000 clones, about 80% recorded once. The sample comprised memory CD4+ T cells from PBMCs. As to subset: CD45RA-negative fraction. These receptors all come from a man younger than 35 in good health. Some clones in this sample may be carry-over from other donors' samples.

The gene calls are TRBV29-1 and TRBJ2-5; the match to TRBD1 covers 9 bases. The end of the DNA aligns better with TRBJ2-7, so the J call may be wrong. Germline V gene lookup returns CDR1 SQVTM and CDR2 ANQGSEA. The CDR3 is 13 amino acids. The CDR3 sequence is CSVRDRAAYEQYF. Here the CDR3 DNA reads TGCAGCGTCCGGGACAGGGCGGCCTACGAGCAGTACTTC.

This clone was observed a single time. The gene calls are TRBV13 and TRBJ2-7, with TRBD1 matching 9 bases. Trimming cost V 5 bases and J 7 bases; bases outside gene matches: 12. Germline V lookup: CDR1 PRHDT, CDR2 FYEKMQ (reference sequence). The CDR3 consists of 15 residues. The CDR3 here is CASSRPRDRAREQYF. The CDR3 DNA reads TGTGCCAGCAGCCGACCCCGGGACAGGGCTCGGGAGCAGTACTTC.

The gene calls are TRBV6-6 and TRBJ1-4; weak D call: TRBD1 (5 bases). Germline V CDR1 and CDR2: MNHNY, SVGAGI (reference sequence). The V end was cut by 8 bases, the J end by 7 bases, with 8 bases between. The CDR3 totals 11 residues. CDR3 DNA: TGTGCCAGCGGGGGGAGTGAAAAACTGTTTTTT. This gives the protein CASGGSEKLFF.

The chain employs TRBV2 and TRBJ1-1, with D maybe TRBD1 (6 bases). Germline CDR1 SNHLY, CDR2 FYNNEI. With 4 bases removed from V and 2 bases from J, the gap between germline ends came to 20 bases. CDR3 length equals 17 residues. This chain's CDR3 is CASSAHAILQGNTEAFF. The CDR3 region has the DNA TGTGCCAGCAGTGCTCACGCCATATTACAGGGAAACACTGAAGCTTTCTTT.

This clone has just a few counts. The CDR3: CASRETGEAFF. The CDR3 region has the DNA TGTGCCAGCAGAGAAACAGGTGAAGCTTTCTTT. V and J are TRBV2 and TRBJ1-1; possibly TRBD1 for D (5 bases). Deletions cut 6 bases from V and 7 bases from J, with 9 bases between. Germline V lookup: CDR1 SNHLY, CDR2 FYNNEI. The CDR3 is 11 amino acids.

This sequence joins TRBV2 and TRBJ1-5; D possibly corresponds to TRBD1 (5 bases). Germline V gene sequence: CDR1 SNHLY, CDR2 FYNNEI. V lost 0 bases and J lost 7, with 19 bases in between. The CDR3 sequence is 17 residues long. CDR3: CASSEAPPRQKGQPQHF. CDR3 DNA sequence: TGTGCCAGCAGTGAAGCCCCCCCTCGACAGAAGGGGCAGCCCCAGCATTTT.

The V and J genes are TRBV9 and TRBJ2-5; 9 bases align to TRBD2. V lost 6 bases to trimming and J lost 5 bases; unmatched junction nucleotides: 11. The CDR3 runs 15 residues. The germline gives CDR1 SGDLS, CDR2 YYNGEE. CDR3 DNA sequence: TGTGCCAGCACCCCCTTTGCGGGAGGGCGGGAGACCCAGTACTTC. Encoded protein: CASTPFAGGRETQYF.

The chain employs TRBV5-1 and TRBJ1-1; a weak D match, TRBD1 (6 bases). The CDR3 consists of 15 residues. Germline CDR1 and CDR2: SGHRS and YFSETQ. The germline V and J ends were trimmed by 0 bases and 10 bases, with 19 bases remaining between them. The CDR3: CASSLASGGANVAFF. The CDR3, as DNA: TGCGCCAGCAGCTTGGCCAGCGGGGGCGCTAATGTAGCTTTCTTT.

V gene TRBV29-1 combines with J gene TRBJ2-7; TRBD2 might be the D (6 bases). This CDR3 comprises 12 residues. Germline V gene lookup returns CDR1 SQVTM and CDR2 ANQGSEA. Trimming removed 6 bases at V and 4 bases at J, with 13 bases between. The CDR3 coding sequence is TGCAGCGTAAGGAGGGCGGGTTACGAGCAGTACTTC. Amino acids: CSVRRAGYEQYF.

The rearrangement links TRBV4-2 to TRBJ1-1, with D possibly being TRBD1 (5 bases). V lost 2 bases, J lost 6 bases, and 13 bases lay in between. Germline V gives CDR1 LGHNA, CDR2 YNFKEQ. The CDR3 is 14 residues long. The CDR3 bases are TGTGCCAGCAGCCAACCAACCGGGGGGGCTGAAGCTTTCTTT. It codes for CASSQPTGGAEAFF.

V and J are TRBV15 and TRBJ2-3; perhaps TRBD2 as D (5 bases). Germline CDR1 is LNHNV and CDR2 is YYDKDF (reference sequence). The CDR3 contains 15 residues. Trimming pared 5 bases from V and 2 bases from J, leaving 14 bases between. The CDR3 spells CATSLGILNTDTQYF. CDR3 bases: TGTGCCACCAGCCTCGGGATCCTAAACACAGATACGCAGTATTTT.

This clone was seen a handful of times. CDR3: CASSPRSNTEAFF. The CDR3 DNA sequence: TGTGCCAGCAGCCCTCGATCAAACACTGAAGCTTTCTTT. This rearrangement joins TRBV7-3 to TRBJ1-1; D unclear. V was pared by 5 bases and J by 2 bases, with 9 bases between. In germline, CDR1 is SGHTA, CDR2 FQGTGA. This CDR3 is 13 amino acids long.

J is TRBJ1-2 and V is TRBV7-3; no firm D call. The CDR3 consists of 14 residues. V lost 2 bases and J 0 bases, leaving 7 bases between the germline ends. The germline gives CDR1 SGHTA, CDR2 FQGTGA. The CDR3 DNA reads TGTGCCAGCAGCTTAGCAGCCTCTAACTATGGCTACACCTTC. Translated, it gives CASSLAASNYGYTF.

J is TRBJ2-1 and V is TRBV19; 7 bases line up with TRBD2. CDR3 length equals 13 residues. V trimming: 4 bases; J trimming: 10 bases; junction bases outside the gene matches: 7. The germline V gene has CDR1 LNHDA and CDR2 SQIVND (reference sequence). The CDR3 DNA reads TGTGCCAGTAGTACCCTCGGCGGGAGAGAGCAGTTCTTC. This gives the protein CASSTLGGREQFF.